The 12 T cell receptor beta chains below come from one sample, sequenced in a study of blood T cell repertoires in COVID-19 (dated by TCRdb to about 2020). Library preparation employed the immunoSEQ multiplex PCR assay. This immuneACCESS table, as held by TCRdb, lists in-frame sequences with V and J called but not all clones. Of the missing ones, under half trace to an unresolved V gene in checked studies; the others have no known cause. The sample data list 200,000 to 250,000 clones, and 80% to 95% of these were observed just once. The ten top clones hold around 0.84% of the sample. Input material: peripheral blood. The receptors come from a man in his sixties with COVID-19, enrolled during active disease.

This chain connects TRBV19 to TRBJ1-2, with TRBD1 matching over 10 bases. The CDR3 contains 15 residues. Trimming at V came to 2 bases and at J to 5 bases, leaving 5 bases not matched to a gene. Germline CDR1 is LNHDA and CDR2 is SQIVND (reference sequence). The CDR3: CASSIIGTGVYGYTF. In nucleotides, the CDR3 is TGTGCCAGTAGTATAATTGGGACAGGGGTATATGGCTACACCTTC.

This clone appeared a single time. This sequence joins TRBV3-1 (or the pseudogene TRBV3-2) and TRBJ2-1; D might be TRBD1 (6 bases). Per the germline V gene, CDR1 is LGHDT and CDR2 is YNNKEL (reference sequence). V shed 0 bases and J shed 4 bases, with 13 bases lying between them. This CDR3 comprises 16 residues. The CDR3 sequence: CASSQDLSRGYNEQFF. CDR3 nucleotide sequence: TGTGCCAGCAGCCAAGATCTTTCTAGGGGGTACAATGAGCAGTTCTTC.

This clone occurred a few times. The rearrangement links TRBV19 to TRBJ2-2; weak D call: TRBD2 (6 bases). Germline assignment: CDR1 LNHDA and CDR2 SQIVND (reference sequence). Trimming removed 3 bases from V and 5 bases from J, with 13 bases in between. The CDR3 covers 15 residues. In DNA, the CDR3 is TGTGCCAGTAGTATTGGAGGGGTTCGAACCGGGGAGCTGTTTTTT. Translated, it gives CASSIGGVRTGELFF.

The chain uses TRBV6-5 and TRBJ2-1; TRBD2 is a possible D gene (6 bases). Trimming stripped 5 bases from V and 2 bases from J, with 10 bases between. Germline V CDR1 and CDR2: MNHEY, SVGAGI. The CDR3 has 14 residues. The CDR3 region has the DNA TGTGCCAGCAGTATCGGGGGAACCTACAATGAGCAGTTCTTC. This gives the protein CASSIGGTYNEQFF.

Only one count was recorded for this clone. The CDR3 sequence: CASRPGTGGEYGYTF. The DNA for the CDR3 is TGTGCCAGCAGGCCTGGGACAGGGGGGGAGTATGGCTACACCTTC. This chain connects TRBV6-5 to TRBJ1-2, with TRBD1 matching over 11 bases. The CDR3 has 15 amino acids. The trim removed 6 bases at V and 5 bases at J, leaving 8 bases unmatched. From germline, CDR1 is MNHEY and CDR2 SVGAGI.

This chain connects TRBV3-1 (or the pseudogene TRBV3-2) to TRBJ1-2, with D perhaps matching TRBD1 (5 bases). The V gene lost 2 bases and the J gene lost 4 bases, with 8 bases spanning the gap. Germline V gene lookup returns CDR1 LGHDT and CDR2 YNNKEL (reference sequence). The CDR3 has 13 residues. The CDR3 nucleotides are TGTGCCAGCAGCCAACAGGGCTTCTATGGCTACACCTTC. It translates to CASSQQGFYGYTF.

The J gene is TRBJ1-6, the V gene TRBV19, with 9 bases matching TRBD1. J gave up 10 bases and V 1 base, and 8 bases lay outside the gene matches. The germline gives CDR1 LNHDA, CDR2 SQIVND (reference sequence). The CDR3 is made up of 16 amino acids. The CDR3 is CASSIVSGTGSSPLHF. The DNA for the CDR3 is TGTGCCAGTAGTATAGTGTCCGGGACAGGGTCCTCACCCCTCCACTTT.

The V gene is TRBV19, the J gene TRBJ2-7; 8 nucleotides line up with TRBD2. Germline V lookup: CDR1 LNHDA, CDR2 SQIVND (reference sequence). CDR3 length equals 15 residues. Trimming cost V 4 bases and J 4 bases; bases outside gene matches: 9. For the CDR3, the DNA is TGTGCCAGTAGTAGAAGCGGGAGTAAGGAATACGAGCAGTACTTC. It is translated as CASSRSGSKEYEQYF.

The chain is built from TRBV28 and TRBJ2-3; 8 nucleotides line up with TRBD2. This CDR3 comprises 17 residues. From germline, CDR1 is MDHEN and CDR2 SYDVKM. Trimming at V came to 6 bases and at J to 7 bases, leaving 18 bases not matched to a gene. CDR3 nucleotide sequence: TGTGCCAGCAGCAAAGAAGGCTTCCGGGAGGGCCTAAATACGCAGTATTTT. As protein: CASSKEGFREGLNTQYF.

The chain links TRBV30 to TRBJ1-1; 7 nucleotides agree with TRBD1. The CDR3 has 15 amino acids. The V gene end was trimmed by 5 bases and the J gene end by 4 bases; junction bases not matched to a gene: 13. Germline-derived CDR1 and CDR2 are GTSNPN and SVGIG (reference sequence). The CDR3 loop reads CAWSARGIGFTEAFF. CDR3 coding DNA: TGTGCCTGGTCCGCCAGGGGGATTGGCTTCACTGAAGCTTTCTTT.

The V and J genes are TRBV5-4 and TRBJ1-2; 10 bases are shared with TRBD1. CDR1 is SGHNT and CDR2 is YYREEE in the germline V gene (reference sequence). Trimming took 5 bases from V and 3 from J; bases not matched to a gene: 10. The CDR3 sequence is 16 residues long. CDR3 nucleotides: TGTGCCAGCAGGGAACCGGGACAGGGGCCCTACTATGGCTACACCTTC. This codes for CASREPGQGPYYGYTF.

This chain joins TRBV4-1 and TRBJ1-5, with TRBD1 identical over 7 bases. This CDR3 is 15 amino acids long. CDR1 and CDR2 (germline): MGHRA, YSYEKL. V trimming: 4 bases; J trimming: 3 bases; junction bases outside the gene matches: 6. CDR3 protein: CASSPPGQNNQPQHF. The CDR3 nucleotides read TGCGCCAGCAGCCCTCCGGGACAGAACAATCAGCCCCAGCATTTT.